This TCR beta chain was found in a study of T cells after yellow fever vaccination. Whole-study findings and limits: Peaking on day 5 versus 15, the secondary response was faster but weaker.

Per the germline V gene, CDR1 is MNHEY and CDR2 is SMNVEV (reference sequence). Trimming shortened V by 6 bases and J by 1 base, and 18 bases separated the two germline ends. The CDR3 consists of 16 residues. A 5'RACE template-switching step, the method used to make TCR cDNA, added a universal primer site and UMIs. MiXCR, applied by TCRdb to the 5' RACE reads, yields one record per CDR3 protein. This repertoire shows 350,000 to 550,000 distinct CDR3 sequences, around 20% found once; its top ten account for over 15%. At least ten counts were recorded for this clonotype. What it binds is not known. This chain links TRBV27 with TRBJ1-1, with D possibly matching TRBD1 (5 bases). Sequenced here: PBMCs, sampled before the yellow fever booster vaccination. The TCR was taken from a man in his late teens or twenties who received the YFV17D yellow fever vaccine. This CDR3 reads CASRSSPGRENTEAFF. CDR3 coding DNA: TGTGCCAGCAGAAGTTCACCGGGACGAGAGAACACTGAAGCTTTCTTT.